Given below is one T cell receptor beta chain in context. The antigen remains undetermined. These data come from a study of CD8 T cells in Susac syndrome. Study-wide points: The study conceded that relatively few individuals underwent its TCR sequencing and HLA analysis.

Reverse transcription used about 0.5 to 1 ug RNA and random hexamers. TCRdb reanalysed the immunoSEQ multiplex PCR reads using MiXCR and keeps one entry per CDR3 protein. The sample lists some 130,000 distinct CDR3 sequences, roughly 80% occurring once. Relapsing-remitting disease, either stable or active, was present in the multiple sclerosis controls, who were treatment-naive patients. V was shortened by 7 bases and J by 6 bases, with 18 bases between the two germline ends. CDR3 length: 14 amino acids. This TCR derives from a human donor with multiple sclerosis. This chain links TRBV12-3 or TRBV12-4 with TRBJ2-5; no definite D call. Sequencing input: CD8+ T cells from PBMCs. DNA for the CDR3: TGTGCCAGCATTGGTTCCCGAAACCCCCAGACCCAGTACTTC. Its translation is CASIGSRNPQTQYF.